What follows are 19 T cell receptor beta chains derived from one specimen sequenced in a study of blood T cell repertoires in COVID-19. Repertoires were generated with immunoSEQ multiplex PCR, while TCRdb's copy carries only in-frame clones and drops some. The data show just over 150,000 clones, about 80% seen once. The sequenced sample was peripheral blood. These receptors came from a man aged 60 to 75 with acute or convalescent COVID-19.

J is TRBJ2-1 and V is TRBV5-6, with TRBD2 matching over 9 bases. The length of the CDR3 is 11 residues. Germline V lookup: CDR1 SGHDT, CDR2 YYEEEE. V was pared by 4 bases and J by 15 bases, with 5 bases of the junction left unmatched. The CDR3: CASSLAGTPFF. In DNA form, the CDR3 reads TGTGCCAGCAGCCTAGCGGGGACCCCGTTCTTC.

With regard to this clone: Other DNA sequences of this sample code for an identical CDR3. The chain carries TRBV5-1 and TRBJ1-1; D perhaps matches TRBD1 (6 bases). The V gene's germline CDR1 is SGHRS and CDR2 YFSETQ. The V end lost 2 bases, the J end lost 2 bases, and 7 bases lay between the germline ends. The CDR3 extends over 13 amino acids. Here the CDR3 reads CASSLQGNTEAFF. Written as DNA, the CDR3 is TGCGCCAGCAGCTTACAGGGTAACACTGAAGCTTTCTTT.

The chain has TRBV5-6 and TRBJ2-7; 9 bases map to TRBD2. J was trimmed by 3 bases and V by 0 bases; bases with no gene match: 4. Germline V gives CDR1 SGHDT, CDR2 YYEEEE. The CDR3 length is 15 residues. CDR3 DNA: TGTGCCAGCAGCTTGGCTGCGGGGGGGATCTACGAGCAGTACTTC. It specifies CASSLAAGGIYEQYF.

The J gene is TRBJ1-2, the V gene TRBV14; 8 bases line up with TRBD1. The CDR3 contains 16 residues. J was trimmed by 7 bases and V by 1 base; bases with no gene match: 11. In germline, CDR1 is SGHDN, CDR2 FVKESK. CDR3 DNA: TGTGCCAGCAGCCAAGGGAATCGACAGGGGATGGGTGGCTACACCTTC. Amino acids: CASSQGNRQGMGGYTF.

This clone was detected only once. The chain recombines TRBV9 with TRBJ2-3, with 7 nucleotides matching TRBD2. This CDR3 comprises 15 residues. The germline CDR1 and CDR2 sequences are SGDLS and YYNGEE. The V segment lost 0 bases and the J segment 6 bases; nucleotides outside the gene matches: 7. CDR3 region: CASSVGTRYPDTQYF. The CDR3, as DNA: TGTGCCAGCAGCGTAGGGACTAGGTATCCGGATACGCAGTATTTT.

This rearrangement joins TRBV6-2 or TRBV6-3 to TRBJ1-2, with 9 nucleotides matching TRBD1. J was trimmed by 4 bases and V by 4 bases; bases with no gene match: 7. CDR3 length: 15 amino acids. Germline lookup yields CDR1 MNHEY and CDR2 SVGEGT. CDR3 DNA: TGTGCCAGCAGTTCTGGACAGGGGCCCTCCTATGGCTACACCTTC. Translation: CASSSGQGPSYGYTF.

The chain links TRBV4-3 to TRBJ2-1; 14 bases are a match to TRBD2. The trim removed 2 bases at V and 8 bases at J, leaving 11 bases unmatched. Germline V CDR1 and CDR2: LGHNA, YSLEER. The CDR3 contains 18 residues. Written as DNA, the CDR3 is TGCGCCAGCAGCCAAAACCCCACGGGACTAGCGGGAGCCCATGAGCAGTTCTTC. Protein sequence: CASSQNPTGLAGAHEQFF.

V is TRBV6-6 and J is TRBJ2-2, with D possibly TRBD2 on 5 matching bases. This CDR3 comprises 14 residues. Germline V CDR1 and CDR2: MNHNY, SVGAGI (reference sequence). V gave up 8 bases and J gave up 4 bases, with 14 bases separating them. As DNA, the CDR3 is TGTGCCAGCGCGGGCGGGCAGTTCACCGGGGAGCTGTTTTTT. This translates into CASAGGQFTGELFF.

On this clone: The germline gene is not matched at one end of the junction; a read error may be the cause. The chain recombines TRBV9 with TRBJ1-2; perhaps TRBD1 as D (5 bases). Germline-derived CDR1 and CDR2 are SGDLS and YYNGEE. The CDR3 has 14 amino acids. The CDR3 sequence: CARSSRVGGTGYTF. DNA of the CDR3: TGTGCCCGCAGCTCGCGGGTGGGGGGGACTGGCTACACCTTC. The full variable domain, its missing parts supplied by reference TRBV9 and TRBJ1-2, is DSGVTQTPKHLITATGQRVTLRCSPRSGDLSVYWYQQSLDQGLQFLIQYYNGEERAKGNILERFSAQQFPDLHSELNLSSLELGDSALYFCARSSRVGGTGYTFGSGTRLTVV.

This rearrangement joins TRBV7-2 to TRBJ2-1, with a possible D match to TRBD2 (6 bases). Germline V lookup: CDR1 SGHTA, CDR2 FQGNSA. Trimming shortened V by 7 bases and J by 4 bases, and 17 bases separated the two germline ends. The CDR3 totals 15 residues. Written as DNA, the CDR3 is TGTGCCAGCATGCCCGGGAGCGGGCTTTACAATGAGCAGTTCTTC. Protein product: CASMPGSGLYNEQFF. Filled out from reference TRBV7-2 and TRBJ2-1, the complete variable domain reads GAGVSQSPSNKVTEKGKDVELRCDPISGHTALYWYRQSLGQGLEFLIYFQGNSAPDKSGLPSDRFSAERTGGSVSTLTIQRTQQEDSAVYLCASMPGSGLYNEQFFGPGTRLTVL.

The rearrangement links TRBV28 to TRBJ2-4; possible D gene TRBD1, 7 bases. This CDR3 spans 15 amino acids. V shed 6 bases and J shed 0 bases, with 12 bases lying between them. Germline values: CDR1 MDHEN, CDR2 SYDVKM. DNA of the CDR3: TGTGCCAGCAGCCCAGGGGGGCGAGCCAAAAACATTCAGTACTTC. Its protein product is CASSPGGRAKNIQYF. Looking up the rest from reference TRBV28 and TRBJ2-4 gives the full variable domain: DVKVTQSSRYLVKRTGEKVFLECVQDMDHENMFWYRQDPGLGLRLIYFSYDVKMKEKGDIPEGYSVSREKKERFSLILESASTNQTSMYLCASSPGGRAKNIQYFGAGTRLSVL.

The CDR3 loop reads CASSFDRAKAGELFF. The CDR3 nucleotides read TGTGCCAGCAGTTTTGACAGGGCTAAAGCCGGGGAGCTGTTTTTT. V is TRBV6-5 and J is TRBJ2-2, with TRBD1 matching over 7 bases. The CDR3 is 15 residues long. Trimming at V came to 4 bases and at J to 6 bases, leaving 8 bases not matched to a gene. Looked up from germline, CDR1 is MNHEY and CDR2 is SVGAGI.

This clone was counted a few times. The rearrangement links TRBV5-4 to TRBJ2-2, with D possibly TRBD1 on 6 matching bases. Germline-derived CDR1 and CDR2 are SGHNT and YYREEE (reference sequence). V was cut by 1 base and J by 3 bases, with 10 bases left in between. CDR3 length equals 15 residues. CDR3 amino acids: CASSLMGADTGELFF. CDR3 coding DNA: TGTGCCAGCAGCTTGATGGGGGCGGACACCGGGGAGCTGTTTTTT.

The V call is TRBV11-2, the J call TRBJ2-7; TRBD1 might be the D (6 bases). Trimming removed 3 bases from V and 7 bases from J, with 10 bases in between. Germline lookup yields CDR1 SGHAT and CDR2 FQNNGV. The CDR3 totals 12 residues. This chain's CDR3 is CASSFQGWEQYF. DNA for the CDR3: TGTGCCAGCAGCTTCCAGGGGTGGGAGCAGTACTTC. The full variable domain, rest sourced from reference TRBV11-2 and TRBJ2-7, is EAGVAQSPRYKIIEKRQSVAFWCNPISGHATLYWYQQILGQGPKLLIQFQNNGVVDDSQLPKDRFSAERLKGVDSTLKIQPAKLEDSAVYLCASSFQGWEQYFGPGTRLTVT.

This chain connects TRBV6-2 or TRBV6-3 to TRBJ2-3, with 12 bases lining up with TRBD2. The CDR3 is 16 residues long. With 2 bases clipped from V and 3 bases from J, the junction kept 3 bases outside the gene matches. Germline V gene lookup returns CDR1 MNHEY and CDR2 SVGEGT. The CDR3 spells CASSYIGLAGTDTQYF. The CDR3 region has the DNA TGTGCCAGCAGTTACATTGGACTAGCGGGAACAGATACGCAGTATTTT.

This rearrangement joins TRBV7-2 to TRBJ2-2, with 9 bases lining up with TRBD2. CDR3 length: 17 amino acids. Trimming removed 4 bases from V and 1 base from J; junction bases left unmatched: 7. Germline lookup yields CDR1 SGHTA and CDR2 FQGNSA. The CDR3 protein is CASSSVSGRQNTGELFF. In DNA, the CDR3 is TGTGCCAGCAGCTCCGTCAGCGGGAGGCAGAACACCGGGGAGCTGTTTTTT.

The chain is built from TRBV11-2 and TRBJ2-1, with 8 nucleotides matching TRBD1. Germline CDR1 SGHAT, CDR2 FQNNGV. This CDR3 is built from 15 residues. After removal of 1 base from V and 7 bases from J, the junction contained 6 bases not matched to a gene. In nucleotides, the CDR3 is TGTGCCAGCAGCTTAGGGGCAGGGGGCGGGAATGAGCAGTTCTTC. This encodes CASSLGAGGGNEQFF.

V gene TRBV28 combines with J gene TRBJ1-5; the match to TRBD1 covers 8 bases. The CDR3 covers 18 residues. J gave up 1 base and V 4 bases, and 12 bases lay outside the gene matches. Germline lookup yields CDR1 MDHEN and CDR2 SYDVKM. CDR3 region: CASSSLKMDRASNQPQHF. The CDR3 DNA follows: TGTGCCAGCAGTTCCCTGAAAATGGACAGGGCAAGCAATCAGCCCCAGCATTTT.

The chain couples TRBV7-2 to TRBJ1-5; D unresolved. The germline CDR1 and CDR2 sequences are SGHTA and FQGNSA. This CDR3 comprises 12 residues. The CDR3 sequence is CACSRNNQPQHF. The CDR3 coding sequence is TGTGCATGTAGCCGGAACAATCAGCCCCAGCATTTT.